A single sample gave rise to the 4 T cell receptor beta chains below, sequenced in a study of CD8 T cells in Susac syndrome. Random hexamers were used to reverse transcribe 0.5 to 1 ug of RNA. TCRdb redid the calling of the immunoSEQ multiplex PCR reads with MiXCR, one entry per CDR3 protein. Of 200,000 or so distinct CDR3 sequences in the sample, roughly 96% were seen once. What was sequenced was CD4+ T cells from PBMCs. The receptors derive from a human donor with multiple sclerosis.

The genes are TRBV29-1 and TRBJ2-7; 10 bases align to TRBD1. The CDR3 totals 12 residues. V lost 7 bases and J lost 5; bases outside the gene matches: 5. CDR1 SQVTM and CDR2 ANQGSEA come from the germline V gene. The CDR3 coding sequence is TGCAGCGCCGCCGGGACAGGGGACGAGCAGTACTTC. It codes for CSAAGTGDEQYF.

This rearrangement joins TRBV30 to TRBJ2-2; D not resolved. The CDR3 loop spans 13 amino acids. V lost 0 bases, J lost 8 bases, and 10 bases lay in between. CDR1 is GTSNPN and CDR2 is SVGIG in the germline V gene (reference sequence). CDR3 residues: CAWSVLRDGELFF. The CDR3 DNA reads TGTGCCTGGAGTGTATTGCGTGATGGGGAGCTGTTTTTT.

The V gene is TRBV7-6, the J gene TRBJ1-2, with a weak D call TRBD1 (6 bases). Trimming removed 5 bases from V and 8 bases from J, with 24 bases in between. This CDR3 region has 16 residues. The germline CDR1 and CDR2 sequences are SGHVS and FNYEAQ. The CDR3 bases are TGTGCCAGCAGCCCGCGCGGGTTGGGGGGCTCGGAGGGCTACACCTTC. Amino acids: CASSPRGLGGSEGYTF.

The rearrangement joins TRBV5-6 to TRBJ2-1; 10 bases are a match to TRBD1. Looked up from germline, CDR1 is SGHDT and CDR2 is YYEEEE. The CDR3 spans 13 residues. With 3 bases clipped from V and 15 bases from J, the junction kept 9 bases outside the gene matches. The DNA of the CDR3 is TGTGCCAGCAGCTCTCCCTCCCGGGACAGGGGGTTCTTC. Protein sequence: CASSSPSRDRGFF.